This T cell receptor (beta chain) comes out of a study of cytomegalovirus exposure and HLA in healthy donors. Overall study: The roughly 110 validation repertoires were reported in a later analysis to have been generated on the same platform as the roughly 700 first-cohort repertoires. General study findings and limits: According to a subsequent analysis, TCR clusters from the first cohort were inclined to appear together in the roughly 110 validation repertoires. There were 150 to 200 TCR beta chains listed as cytomegalovirus-associated.

Donors were drawn from the roughly 110-subject validation cohort, separate from the 666-subject first cohort. This clone was seen repeatedly, ten times or more. The antigen is not known. Trimming removed 1 base from V and 4 bases from J, with 14 bases in between. CDR3 length: 15 residues. Germline lookup yields CDR1 MNHNS and CDR2 SASEGT. Method: immunoSEQ multiplex PCR; TCRdb's copy keeps in-frame clones and lacks some. The sample shows approximately 270,000 clones, about 90% of them seen only once. The genes are TRBV6-1 and TRBJ2-7, with a tentative D call TRBD1 (6 bases). This clonotype was sampled from a man aged 18 to 30 in good health and CMV-seropositive. Sample: PBMCs. The CDR3 nucleotides read TGTGCCAGCAGTGAAGACAGGGTCTTCTCTTACGAGCAGTACTTC. Its protein is CASSEDRVFSYEQYF.